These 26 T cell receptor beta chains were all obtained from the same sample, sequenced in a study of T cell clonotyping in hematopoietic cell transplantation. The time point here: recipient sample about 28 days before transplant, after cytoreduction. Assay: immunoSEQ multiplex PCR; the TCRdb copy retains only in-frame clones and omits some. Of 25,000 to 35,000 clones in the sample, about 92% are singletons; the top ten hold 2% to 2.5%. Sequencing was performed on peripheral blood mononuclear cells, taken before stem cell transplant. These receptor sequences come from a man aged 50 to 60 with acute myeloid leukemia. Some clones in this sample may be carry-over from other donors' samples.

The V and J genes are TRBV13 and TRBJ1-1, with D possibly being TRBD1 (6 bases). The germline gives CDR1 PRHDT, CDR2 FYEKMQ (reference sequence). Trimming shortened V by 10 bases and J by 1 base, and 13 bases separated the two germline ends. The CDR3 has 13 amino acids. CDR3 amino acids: CAIGRGANTEAFF. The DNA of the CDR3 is TGTGCCATCGGGCGGGGGGCGAACACTGAAGCTTTCTTT.

In DNA form, the CDR3 reads TGCGCCAGCAGCTTGGAGGGGTACGAGCAGTACTTC. Its translation is CASSLEGYEQYF. The chain combines TRBV5-1 with TRBJ2-7; a weak D match, TRBD1 (5 bases). V was pared by 0 bases and J by 4 bases, with 5 bases between. CDR1 SGHRS and CDR2 YFSETQ come from the germline V gene. This CDR3 contains 12 residues. The full variable domain, rest sourced from reference TRBV5-1 and TRBJ2-7, is KAGVTQTPRYLIKTRGQQVTLSCSPISGHRSVSWYQQTPGQGLQFLFEYFSETQRNKGNFPGRFSGRQFSNSRSEMNVSTLELGDSALYLCASSLEGYEQYFGPGTRLTVT.

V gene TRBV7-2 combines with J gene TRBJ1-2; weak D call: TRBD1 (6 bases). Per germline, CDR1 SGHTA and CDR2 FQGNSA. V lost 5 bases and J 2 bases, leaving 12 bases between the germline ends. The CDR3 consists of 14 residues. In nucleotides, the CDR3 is TGTGCCAGCAGCCCCGACAGGCTGAACTATGGCTACACCTTC. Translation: CASSPDRLNYGYTF.

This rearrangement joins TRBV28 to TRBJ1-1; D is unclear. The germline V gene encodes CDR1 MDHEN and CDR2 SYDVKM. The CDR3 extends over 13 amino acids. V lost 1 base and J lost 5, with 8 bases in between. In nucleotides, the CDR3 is TGTGCCAGCAGTTTATCCTGGTTAACTGAAGCTTTCTTT. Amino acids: CASSLSWLTEAFF.

CDR3 sequence: CASSVAGGSYEQYF. The CDR3 DNA is TGTGCCAGCAGTGTAGCGGGGGGCTCCTACGAGCAGTACTTC. J is TRBJ2-7 and V is TRBV2, with 10 bases fitting TRBD2. V dropped 4 bases and J dropped 0; count of bases not matched to a gene: 0. The V gene's germline CDR1 is SNHLY and CDR2 FYNNEI. This CDR3 has 14 amino acids.

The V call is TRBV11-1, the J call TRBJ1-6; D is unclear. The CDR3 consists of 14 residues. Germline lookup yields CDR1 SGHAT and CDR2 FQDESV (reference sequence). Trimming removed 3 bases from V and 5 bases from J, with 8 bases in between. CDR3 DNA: TGTGCCAGCAGCTTTAGACACCATAATTCACCCCTCCACTTT. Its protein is CASSFRHHNSPLHF.

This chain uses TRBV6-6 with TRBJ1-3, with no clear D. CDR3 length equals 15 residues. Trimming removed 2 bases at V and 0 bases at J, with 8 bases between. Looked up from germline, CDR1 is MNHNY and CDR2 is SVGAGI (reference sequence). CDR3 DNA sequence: TGTGCCAGCAGTTACCGCATCGTCTCTGGAAACACCATATATTTT. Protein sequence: CASSYRIVSGNTIYF.

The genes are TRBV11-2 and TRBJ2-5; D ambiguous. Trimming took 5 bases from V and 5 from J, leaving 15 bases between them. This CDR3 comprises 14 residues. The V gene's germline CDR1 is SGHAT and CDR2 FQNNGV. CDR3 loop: CASSPSWVGETQYF. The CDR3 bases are TGTGCCAGCAGCCCAAGCTGGGTCGGGGAGACCCAGTACTTC.

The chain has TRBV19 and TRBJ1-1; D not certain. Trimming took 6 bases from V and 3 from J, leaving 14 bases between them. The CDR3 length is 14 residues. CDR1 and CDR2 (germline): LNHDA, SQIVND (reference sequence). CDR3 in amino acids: CASRNRSPDTEAFF. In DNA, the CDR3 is TGTGCCAGTAGGAACCGGTCCCCGGACACTGAAGCTTTCTTT. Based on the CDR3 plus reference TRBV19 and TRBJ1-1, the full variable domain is DGGITQSPKYLFRKEGQNVTLSCEQNLNHDAMYWYRQDPGQGLRLIYYSQIVNDFQKGDIAEGYSVSREKKESFPLTVTSAQKNPTAFYLCASRNRSPDTEAFFGQGTRLTVV.

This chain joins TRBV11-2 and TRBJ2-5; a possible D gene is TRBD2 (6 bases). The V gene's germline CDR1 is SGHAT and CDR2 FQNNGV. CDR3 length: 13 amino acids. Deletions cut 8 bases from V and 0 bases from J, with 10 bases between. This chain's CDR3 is CASCRGNQETQYF. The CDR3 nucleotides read TGTGCCAGCTGCCGGGGGAACCAAGAGACCCAGTACTTC.

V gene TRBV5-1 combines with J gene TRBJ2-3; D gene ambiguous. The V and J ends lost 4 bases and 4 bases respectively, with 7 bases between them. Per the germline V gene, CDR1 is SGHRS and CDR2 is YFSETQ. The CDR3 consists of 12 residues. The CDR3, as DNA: TGCGCCAGCAGCCCCCAAGCAGATACGCAGTATTTT. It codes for CASSPQADTQYF.

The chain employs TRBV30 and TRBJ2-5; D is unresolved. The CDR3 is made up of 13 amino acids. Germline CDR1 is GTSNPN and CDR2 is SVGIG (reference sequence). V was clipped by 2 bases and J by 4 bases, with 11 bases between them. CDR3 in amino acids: CAWSNNVLETQYF. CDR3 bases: TGTGCCTGGAGTAACAATGTATTAGAGACCCAGTACTTC.

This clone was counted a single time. Here the CDR3 reads CASSQGVGGSITEAFF. Here the CDR3 DNA reads TGTGCCAGCAGCCAGGGAGTGGGGGGTTCGATCACTGAAGCTTTCTTT. V gene TRBV4-2 combines with J gene TRBJ1-1, with D tentatively TRBD1 (5 bases). The CDR3 extends over 16 amino acids. Germline V gene lookup returns CDR1 LGHNA and CDR2 YNFKEQ. Trimming pared 3 bases from V and 4 bases from J, leaving 18 bases between.

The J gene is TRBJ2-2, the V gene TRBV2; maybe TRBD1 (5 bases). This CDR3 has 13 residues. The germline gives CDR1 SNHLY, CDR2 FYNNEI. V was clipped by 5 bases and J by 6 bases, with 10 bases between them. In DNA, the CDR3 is TGTGCCAGCAGTAATCAGGGTTCCGGGGAGCTGTTTTTT. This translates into CASSNQGSGELFF. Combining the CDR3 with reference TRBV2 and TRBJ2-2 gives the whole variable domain EPEVTQTPSHQVTQMGQEVILRCVPISNHLYFYWYRQILGQKVEFLVSFYNNEISEKSEIFDDQFSVERPDGSNFTLKIRSTKLEDSAMYFCASSNQGSGELFFGEGSRLTVL.

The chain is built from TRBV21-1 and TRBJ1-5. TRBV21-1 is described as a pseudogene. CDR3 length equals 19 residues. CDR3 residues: CASTTKREGANCSNQPQHF. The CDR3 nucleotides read TGTGCCAGCACCACTAAAAGGGAGGGGGCTAATTGTAGCAATCAGCCCCAGCATTTT.

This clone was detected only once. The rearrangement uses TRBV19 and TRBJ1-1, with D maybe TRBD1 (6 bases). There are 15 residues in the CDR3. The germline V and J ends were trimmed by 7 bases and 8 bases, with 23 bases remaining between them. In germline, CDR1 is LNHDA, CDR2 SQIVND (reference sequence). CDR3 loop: CASNETRGLGGEAFF. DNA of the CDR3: TGTGCCAGTAACGAGACGAGGGGACTGGGGGGCGAAGCTTTCTTT.

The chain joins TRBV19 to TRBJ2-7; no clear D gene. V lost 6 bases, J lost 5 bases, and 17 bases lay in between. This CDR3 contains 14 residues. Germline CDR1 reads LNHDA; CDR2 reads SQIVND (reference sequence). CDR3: CASSWTPRADEQYF. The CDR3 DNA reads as TGTGCCAGTAGCTGGACGCCCCGGGCGGACGAGCAGTACTTC.

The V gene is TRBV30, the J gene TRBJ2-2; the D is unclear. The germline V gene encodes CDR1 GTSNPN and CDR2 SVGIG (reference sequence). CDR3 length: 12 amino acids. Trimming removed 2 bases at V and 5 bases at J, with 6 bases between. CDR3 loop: CAWSRGTGELFF. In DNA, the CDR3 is TGTGCCTGGAGTCGTGGGACCGGGGAGCTGTTTTTT. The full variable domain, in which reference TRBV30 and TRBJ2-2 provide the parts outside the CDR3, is SQTIHQWPATLVQPVGSPLSLECTVEGTSNPNLYWYRQAAGRGLQLLFYSVGIGQISSEVPQNLSASRPQDRQFILSSKKLLLSDSGFYLCAWSRGTGELFFGEGSRLTVL.

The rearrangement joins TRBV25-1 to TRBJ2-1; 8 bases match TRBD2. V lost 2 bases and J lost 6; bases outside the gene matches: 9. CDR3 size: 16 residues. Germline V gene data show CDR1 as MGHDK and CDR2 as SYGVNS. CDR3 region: CASSEPSGRRGNEQFF. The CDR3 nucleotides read TGTGCCAGCAGTGAACCCAGCGGGAGAAGAGGCAATGAGCAGTTCTTC.

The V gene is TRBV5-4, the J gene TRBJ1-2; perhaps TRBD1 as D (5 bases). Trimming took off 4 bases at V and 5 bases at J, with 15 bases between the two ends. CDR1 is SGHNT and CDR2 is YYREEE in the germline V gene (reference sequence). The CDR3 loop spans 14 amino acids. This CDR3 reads CASSLAGEGYGYTF. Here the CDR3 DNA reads TGTGCCAGCAGCCTCGCTGGGGAGGGGTATGGCTACACCTTC.

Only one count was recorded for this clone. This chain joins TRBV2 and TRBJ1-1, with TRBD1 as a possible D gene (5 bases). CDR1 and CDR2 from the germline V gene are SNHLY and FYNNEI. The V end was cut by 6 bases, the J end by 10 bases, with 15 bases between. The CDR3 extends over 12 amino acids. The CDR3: CASRKVQGGAFF. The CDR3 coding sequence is TGTGCCAGCAGAAAGGTCCAGGGAGGAGCTTTCTTT. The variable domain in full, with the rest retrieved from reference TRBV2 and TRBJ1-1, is EPEVTQTPSHQVTQMGQEVILRCVPISNHLYFYWYRQILGQKVEFLVSFYNNEISEKSEIFDDQFSVERPDGSNFTLKIRSTKLEDSAMYFCASRKVQGGAFFGQGTRLTVV.

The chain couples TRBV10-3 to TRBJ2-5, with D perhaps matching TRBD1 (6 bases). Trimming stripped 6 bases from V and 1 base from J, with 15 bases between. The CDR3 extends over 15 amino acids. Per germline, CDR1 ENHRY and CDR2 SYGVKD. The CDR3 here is CAIRVGVDSQETQYF. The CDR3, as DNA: TGTGCCATCAGAGTTGGGGTGGACAGCCAAGAGACCCAGTACTTC.

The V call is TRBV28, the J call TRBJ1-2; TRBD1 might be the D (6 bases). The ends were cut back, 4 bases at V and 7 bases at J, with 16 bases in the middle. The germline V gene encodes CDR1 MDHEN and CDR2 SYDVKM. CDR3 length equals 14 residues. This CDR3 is CASSSGTGSFGYTF. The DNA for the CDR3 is TGTGCCAGCAGTTCGGGAACAGGGTCATTTGGCTACACCTTC.

The CDR3, as DNA: TGTGCCAGCAGCTCCCAGGGTATAGAGTACGAGCAGTACTTC. As protein: CASSSQGIEYEQYF. The chain joins TRBV11-2 to TRBJ2-7; a weak D match, TRBD1 (5 bases). V gave up 4 bases and J gave up 4 bases, with 14 bases separating them. Germline V gene data show CDR1 as SGHAT and CDR2 as FQNNGV. The CDR3 is 14 amino acids.

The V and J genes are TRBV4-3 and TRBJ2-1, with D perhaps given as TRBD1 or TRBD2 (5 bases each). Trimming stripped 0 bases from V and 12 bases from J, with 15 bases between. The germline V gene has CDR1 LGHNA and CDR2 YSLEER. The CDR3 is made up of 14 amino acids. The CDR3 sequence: CASSQDLGVGGQFF. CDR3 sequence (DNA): TGCGCCAGCAGCCAAGATCTGGGGGTTGGGGGGCAGTTCTTC.

DNA for the CDR3: TGTGCCACCAGCAGAGATCCAGGGAACTCACCCCTCCACTTT. This translates into CATSRDPGNSPLHF. The chain joins TRBV15 to TRBJ1-6, with a possible D match to TRBD1 (5 bases). V shed 0 bases and J shed 10 bases, with 10 bases lying between them. Per germline, CDR1 LNHNV and CDR2 YYDKDF (reference sequence). This CDR3 has 14 amino acids.